Here is one T cell receptor beta chain with its context. The data are from a study of preoperative IRX-2 immunotherapy in early breast cancer. The data were produced by immunoSEQ multiplex PCR, yet TCRdb's version contains in-frame clones alone and is incomplete. The sample carries about 23,000 clones, 80% to 90% recorded once. Treatment noted: preoperative locoregional IRX-2 cytokine immunotherapy. Preoperative locoregional IRX-2 cytokine immunotherapy was tested in the phase Ib source study. J lost 4 bases, V lost 2 bases, and 7 bases had no gene match. Looked up from germline, CDR1 is LGHNT and CDR2 is FRNRAP. This CDR3 contains 15 residues.

Source: tumor tissue, taken after IRX-2 immunotherapy. This chain uses TRBV12-5 with TRBJ1-1; 7 bases fit TRBD1. This TCR derives from a human donor with breast cancer. Here the CDR3 DNA reads TGTGCTAGTGGTTTGTTTAGGGGGCGGGGCACTGAAGCTTTCTTT. It specifies CASGLFRGRGTEAFF.